Listed below are T cell receptor beta chains from one sample, sequenced in a study of T cell responses to AZD1222 COVID-19 vaccine. Method: immunoSEQ multiplex PCR; TCRdb's copy keeps in-frame clones and lacks some. The table shows roughly 180,000 clones, with approximately 94% occurring only once. Sequenced material: peripheral blood, taken on day 0 of AZD1222 vaccination. These receptor sequences come from an adult in good health. Both conserved end residues are part of each CDR3. The order of the fields is clone size, D gene, J gene, V gene, CDR3 DNA, CDR3 protein. D genes are given only for firm matches. Clone size, where shown, is once, few, many, or a class for clones that have expanded.

>few|TRBD2|TRBJ2-7|TRBV15
TGTGCCACCAGCAGAGATGGCGTCGGGGGGGACGAGCAGTACTTC
CATSRDGVGGDEQYF
>NA|NA|TRBJ1-1|TRBV6-6
TGTGCCAGCAGTTTAAATAGACTGATGAACACTGAAGCTTTCTTT
CASSLNRLMNTEAFF
>NA|TRBD2|TRBJ2-2|TRBV3-1/TRBV3-2
TGTGCCAGCAGCCGAAACCAAATTATAGCGGGCACCGGGGAGCTGTTTTTT
CASSRNQIIAGTGELFF
>NA|NA|TRBJ2-7|TRBV30
TGTGCCTGGAGTGACCTACAGGACTACGAGCAGTACTTC
CAWSDLQDYEQYF
>few|NA|TRBJ2-5|TRBV7-3
TGTGCCAGCAGCTTAACGGGGGTACAAGAGACCCAGTACTTC
CASSLTGVQETQYF
>NA|NA|TRBJ1-2|TRBV5-1
TGCGCCAGCAGCTTCGGATCTTTCGGTGGCTACACCTTC
CASSFGSFGGYTF
>NA|NA|TRBJ1-2|TRBV18
TGTGCCAGCTCACCACCGGGAGATGGCTACACCTTC
CASSPPGDGYTF
>NA|NA|TRBJ1-2|TRBV28
TGTGCCAGCAGTTCCCGGCTGGGGTTCAATGGCTACACCTTC
CASSSRLGFNGYTF
>NA|NA|TRBJ2-3|TRBV10-2
TGCGCCAGCAGTGAGGTAGACTTCATGAATACGCAGTATTTT
CASSEVDFMNTQYF
>NA|TRBD2|TRBJ2-7|TRBV18
TGTGCCAGCTCACCACGTGTTGGAACTAGCGGGAGGTACGAGCAGTACTTC
CASSPRVGTSGRYEQYF
>NA|TRBD1|TRBJ2-7|TRBV19
TGTGCCAGTAGTATAGATCACGGAAGGGGGCCCAACGAGCAGTACTTC
CASSIDHGRGPNEQYF
>NA|NA|TRBJ2-1|TRBV25-1
TGTGCCAGCGGGGAACGAAGGTACAATGAGCAGTTCTTC
CASGERRYNEQFF
>NA|TRBD2|TRBJ2-7|TRBV7-8
TGTGCCAGCAGCTCCTTGACTAGCGGGAGGGCCATTTGGTACTTC
CASSSLTSGRAIWYF
>once|TRBD2|TRBJ2-1|TRBV5-1
TGCGCCAGCAGCTATTCGGCACTAGCGGGAGAATGGAGTGAGCAGTTCTTC
CASSYSALAGEWSEQFF
>NA|TRBD1|TRBJ1-4|TRBV7-8
TGTGCCAGCAGCCTAAAGGGACAGGGACATGAAAAACTGTTTTTT
CASSLKGQGHEKLFF
>NA|NA|TRBJ2-2|TRBV15
TGTGCCACCAGCAGAGATCGGGGGATCTCCGGGGAGCTGTTTTTT
CATSRDRGISGELFF
>NA|NA|TRBJ2-7|TRBV7-9
TGTGCCAGCAGCTCCCCCATCGGTCCTTCCTACGAGCAGTACTTC
CASSSPIGPSYEQYF
>NA|NA|TRBJ2-7|TRBV5-1
TGCGCCAGCAGCTTGGGGCAGGGGAGCTACGAGCAGTACTTC
CASSLGQGSYEQYF
>once|NA|TRBJ1-1|TRBV7-2
TGTGCCAGCAGCATTCCCGGGACCGAAGCTTTCTTT
CASSIPGTEAFF
>NA|NA|TRBJ1-5|TRBV19
TGTGCCAGTACCTTAGGACAGAATCAGCCCCAGCATTTT
CASTLGQNQPQHF
>NA|TRBD1|TRBJ1-1|TRBV9
TGTGCCAGCAGCGCTACCGTCCCGGGACAGTTTCGGAACACTGAAGCTTTCTTT
CASSATVPGQFRNTEAFF
>once|TRBD2|TRBJ2-6|TRBV4-2
TGTGCCAGCAGCCAAGAGGGACTAGCGGCCACTGGGGCCAACGTCCTGACTTTC
CASSQEGLAATGANVLTF
>NA|NA|TRBJ1-5|TRBV30
TGTGCCGGGAGATCAGGCAATCAGCCCCAGCATTTT
CAGRSGNQPQHF
>NA|TRBD1|TRBJ1-2|TRBV7-8
TGTGCCAGCAGCCCGACGGACAGGGCTGGGACCTATGGCTACACCTTC
CASSPTDRAGTYGYTF
>NA|NA|TRBJ1-1|TRBV30
TGTGCCTGGAGTGTAAAGGGAGACACTGAAGCTTTCTTT
CAWSVKGDTEAFF
>NA|TRBD2|TRBJ2-7|TRBV7-2
TGTGCCAGCAGCTTAGGGGGGGGTTACGAGCAGTACTTC
CASSLGGGYEQYF
>NA|TRBD2|TRBJ2-3|TRBV3-1/TRBV3-2
TGTGCCAGCAGCCCCAACTCCCCTCGAGCGGGAGGGTTAATGACGCAGTATTTT
CASSPNSPRAGGLMTQYF
>NA|TRBD2|TRBJ2-3|TRBV6-4
TGTGCCAGCAGTGAAGCGGGAGGAGGCACAGATACGCAGTATTTT
CASSEAGGGTDTQYF